A selection of T cell receptor beta chains follows, all from one sample in a study of T cell repertoires in cytomegalovirus infection. Their cognate antigens are unknown. TCRdb called the reads again in MiXCR, with one record for every CDR3 protein. The repertoire holds some 940,000 distinct CDR3 sequences, with roughly 31% as singletons. The input for sequencing was cultured CD8+ T cells from PBMCs, taken from culture after CMV antigen stimulation. The receptor set was obtained from a human donor in good health (CMV status not recorded). Some clones in this sample may be carry-over from other donors' samples. The CDR3 runs from the conserved cysteine through the conserved F or W. A D gene is named only where the DNA matches it firmly. Some rows have no size entry. The others give once, few or many, or a class for an expanded clone.

J gene | D gene | clone size | V gene | CDR3 DNA | CDR3 protein
TRBJ2-1 | TRBD1 | few | TRBV12-5 | TGTGCTAGTGGTTCAGACAGGGTACGAAATGAGCAGTTCTTC | CASGSDRVRNEQFF
TRBJ2-3 | - | - | TRBV7-2 | TGTGCCAGCAGCCGCGTATCCCAGGGCACAGATACGCAGTATTTT | CASSRVSQGTDTQYF
TRBJ2-5 | - | - | TRBV12-3/TRBV12-4 | TGTGCCAGCAGTTCTAAACGGCCAGGGAAAGAGACCCAGTACTTC | CASSSKRPGKETQYF
TRBJ2-2 | TRBD1 | many | TRBV7-2 | TGTGCCAGCAGCCCCAGGACAGGGCCCACCGGGGAGCTGTTTTTT | CASSPRTGPTGELFF
TRBJ2-3 | TRBD2 | - | TRBV6-2/TRBV6-3 | TGTGCCAGCACCGGGGGACTAGCGGACACAGATACGCAGTATTTT | CASTGGLADTDTQYF
TRBJ2-3 | TRBD1 | few | TRBV20-1 | TGCAGTGCTAGAGGTTCTGGAGAGGGGGCCAGAACAGATACGCAGTATTTT | CSARGSGEGARTDTQYF
TRBJ1-2 | TRBD1 | few | TRBV7-9 | TGTGCCAGCAGTCGGGACAGGGACCACTATGGCTACACCTTC | CASSRDRDHYGYTF
TRBJ2-2 | TRBD1 | many | TRBV7-6 | TGTGCCAGCAGCCGAGGACAGGGTGCGAACACCGGGGAGCTGTTTTTT | CASSRGQGANTGELFF
TRBJ1-2 | - | few | TRBV5-4 | TGTGCCAGCAGCTTGGTTGGCAGTCCCCGGGTTAGTAACTATGGCTACACCTTC | CASSLVGSPRVSNYGYTF
TRBJ2-1 | - | - | TRBV6-4 | TGTGCCAGCAGTGCCGCTTACAACCCGAATGAGCAGTTCTTC | CASSAAYNPNEQFF
TRBJ2-3 | - | many | TRBV7-9 | TGTGCCAGCAGCTTAGCCCCCGAAGCGCAGTATTTT | CASSLAPEAQYF
TRBJ1-1 | - | many | TRBV7-3 | TGTGCCAGCAGCTTATACCCGAACACTGAAGCTTTCTTT | CASSLYPNTEAFF
TRBJ1-2 | TRBD1 | - | TRBV7-9 | TGTGCCAGCAGCGGACAGACAGGGGGAGCTACCAAAAACTATGGCTACACCTTC | CASSGQTGGATKNYGYTF
TRBJ1-1 | - | - | TRBV6-8 | TGTGCCAGCAGTTACCGTGGACAGACCACTGAAGCTTTCTTT | CASSYRGQTTEAFF
TRBJ1-1 | - | few | TRBV2 | TGTGCCAGCAGTGACAGGGCGGACACTGAAGCTTTCTTT | CASSDRADTEAFF
TRBJ2-1 | - | - | TRBV7-6 | TGTGCCAGCAGCTTCCTTCAGGAGGCTTACAATGAGCAGTTCTTC | CASSFLQEAYNEQFF
TRBJ2-7 | TRBD1 | - | TRBV20-1 | TGCAGTGCATGGGACAGGGGCACCTACGAGCAGTACTTC | CSAWDRGTYEQYF
TRBJ2-7 | TRBD2 | - | TRBV20-1 | TGCAGTGCTAGTTGGTCTAGCGGGCTCTACGAGCAGTACTTC | CSASWSSGLYEQYF
TRBJ2-1 | - | many | TRBV6-1 | TGTGCCAGCAGGGAGCCCAGGGACCATGAGCAGTTCTTC | CASREPRDHEQFF
TRBJ1-2 | - | - | TRBV4-2 | TGTGCCAGCAGCCAAGCCGGGACGGAAGATATGGGTGGCTACACCTTC | CASSQAGTEDMGGYTF
TRBJ1-4 | - | - | TRBV12-3/TRBV12-4 | TGTGCCAGCAGCTTCAGCTCGGACAGCCTAATACATGAAAAACTGTTTTTT | CASSFSSDSLIHEKLFF
TRBJ2-3 | - | few | TRBV7-8 | TGTGCCAGCAGCTTAGGGTTCAGGCACCGACCCACAGATACGCAGTATTTT | CASSLGFRHRPTDTQYF
TRBJ1-1 | - | few | TRBV5-8 | TGTGCCAGCAGCTGGGAGGCTCAGGCTTTCTTT | CASSWEAQAFF
TRBJ2-3 | TRBD2 | - | TRBV9 | TGTGCCAGCAGCCCAGCAGGCGGGGGGGCATTAGATACGCAGTATTTT | CASSPAGGGALDTQYF
TRBJ2-7 | - | - | TRBV20-1 | TGCAGTGCTAGAGAGGCAGGGGGGTACGAGCAGTACTTC | CSAREAGGYEQYF
TRBJ2-2 | - | - | TRBV27 | TGTGCCAACAGTTCCTTCACCGGGGAGCTGTTTTTT | CANSSFTGELFF
TRBJ2-5 | TRBD1 | few | TRBV7-3 | TGTGCCAGCAGTCCTACAGGGGAGAAGACCCAGTACTTC | CASSPTGEKTQYF
TRBJ1-1 | TRBD1 | - | TRBV5-1 | TGCGCCAGCAGTTATAAGACAGGGGTGGTTACTGAAGCTTTCTTT | CASSYKTGVVTEAFF
TRBJ1-1 | - | few | TRBV7-9 | TGTGCCAGCAGCTCCCCCTTGCGTACTGAAGCTTTCTTT | CASSSPLRTEAFF
TRBJ2-2 | - | few | TRBV27 | TGTGCCAGCAGTGTGCAGGGGAGGACCGGGGAGCTGTTTTTT | CASSVQGRTGELFF
TRBJ2-2 | TRBD2 | - | TRBV4-1 | TGCGCCAGCAGCCAAGATCACCTAGCGGATAACACCGGGGAGCTGTTTTTT | CASSQDHLADNTGELFF
TRBJ2-3 | - | - | TRBV27 | TGTGCCAGCACCCGGTTCGGCACAGATACGCAGTATTTT | CASTRFGTDTQYF
TRBJ2-1 | TRBD2 | - | TRBV7-9 | TGTGCCAGCAGCTTAATGCGGGGGACCCACAATGAGCAGTTCTTC | CASSLMRGTHNEQFF
TRBJ1-2 | - | - | TRBV14 | TGTGCCAGCAGCCAAGATCAGACGGGGTGGTTCTATGGCTACACCTTC | CASSQDQTGWFYGYTF
TRBJ2-3 | - | - | TRBV7-9 | TGTGCCAGCAGCTTCCCTCATCGAACAGCCACAGATACGCAGTATTTT | CASSFPHRTATDTQYF
TRBJ2-2 | - | - | TRBV9 | TGTGCCAGCAGCGTAGTCGGGAATCCCGGGGAGCTGTTTTTT | CASSVVGNPGELFF
TRBJ1-6 | TRBD1 | few | TRBV19 | TGTGCCAGTAGTATTGGGGACAGTCTTTCACCCCTCCACTTT | CASSIGDSLSPLHF
TRBJ1-1 | - | few | TRBV6-1 | TGTGCCAGCAGTGAATGGGGGCTAGGAACTGAAGCTTTCTTT | CASSEWGLGTEAFF
TRBJ1-4 | - | - | TRBV20-1 | TGCAGTGCTAGAGATCACGCGGCCGCTTGGGATGAAAAACTGTTTTTT | CSARDHAAAWDEKLFF
TRBJ2-7 | TRBD1 | few | TRBV27 | TGTGCCAGCAGTTTATCCGGGACAGCCTCCTACGAGCAGTACTTC | CASSLSGTASYEQYF
TRBJ1-2 | - | - | TRBV7-9 | TGTGCCAGCAACCCCACAACAATTGGCTACACCTTC | CASNPTTIGYTF
TRBJ2-3 | - | - | TRBV4-1 | TGCGCCAGCAGCGGAGGGGGCGGCGGCACAGATACGCAGTATTTT | CASSGGGGGTDTQYF
TRBJ2-3 | - | - | TRBV25-1 | TGTGCCAGCAGTGAATATTTCGGGGGGCCTTTATACCTCACAGATACGCAGTATTTT | CASSEYFGGPLYLTDTQYF
TRBJ2-2 | - | many | TRBV7-6 | TGTGCCAGCAGCACGTCCTGGGAGCTGTTTTTT | CASSTSWELFF
TRBJ2-2 | - | - | TRBV2 | TGTGCCAGCAGTGATCCACTAGTCTCCGGGGAGCTGTTTTTT | CASSDPLVSGELFF
TRBJ2-1 | TRBD2 | - | TRBV7-9 | TGTGCCAGCAGCCACCCCCGCGGGGGGCCCTCCAATGAGCAGTTCTTC | CASSHPRGGPSNEQFF
TRBJ1-2 | TRBD1 | - | TRBV6-5 | TGTGCCAGCACCGTGGGACAGGGAAGATCCTACACCTTC | CASTVGQGRSYTF
TRBJ2-3 | - | - | TRBV28 | TGTGCCAGCAGTTTAAGGGGTTGGTCTAGCACAGATACGCAGTATTTT | CASSLRGWSSTDTQYF
TRBJ2-1 | TRBD2 | once | TRBV7-3 | TGTGCCAGCAGCCCCCGTCGCGAGCGGGGGGGCGTCAACAATGAGCAGTTCTTC | CASSPRRERGGVNNEQFF
TRBJ2-4 | - | - | TRBV2 | TGTGCCAGCAGTACTGAGAGAAACATTCAGTACTTC | CASSTERNIQYF
TRBJ1-1 | - | - | TRBV7-9 | TGTGCCAGCAGCTACGGAATGGGGATCACTGAAGCTTTCTTT | CASSYGMGITEAFF
TRBJ1-4 | - | few | TRBV7-9 | TGTGCCAGCAGTCCCGGGACCCTCGCTTCTAATGAAAAACTGTTTTTT | CASSPGTLASNEKLFF
TRBJ2-3 | TRBD2 | - | TRBV7-7 | TGTGCTAGCAGCTCACTAGCGGGGGGAATCACAGATACGCAGTATTTT | CASSSLAGGITDTQYF
TRBJ1-1 | - | - | TRBV27 | TGTGCCAGCAGCCGGCCCCCGGGACAGAACACTGAAGCTTTCTTT | CASSRPPGQNTEAFF
TRBJ1-5 | - | - | TRBV4-1 | TGCGCCAGCAGCCAAGAGAGATATAGCAATCAGCCCCAGCATTTT | CASSQERYSNQPQHF
TRBJ1-1 | - | - | TRBV28 | TGTGCCAGCAGTGTTACGGGGACATATACTGAAGCTTTCTTT | CASSVTGTYTEAFF
TRBJ2-1 | TRBD2 | many | TRBV7-6 | TGTGCCAGCAGAGGGGCGGGGGGGACCTACAATGAGCAGTTCTTC | CASRGAGGTYNEQFF
TRBJ2-7 | TRBD1 | many | TRBV5-6 | TGTGCCAGCAGTCCCGGGACAGGCTCCTACGAGCAGTACTTC | CASSPGTGSYEQYF
TRBJ2-3 | TRBD2 | - | TRBV5-4 | TGTGCCAGCAGCTTGACTGAGCGGGGGGCTAATACGCAGTATTTT | CASSLTERGANTQYF